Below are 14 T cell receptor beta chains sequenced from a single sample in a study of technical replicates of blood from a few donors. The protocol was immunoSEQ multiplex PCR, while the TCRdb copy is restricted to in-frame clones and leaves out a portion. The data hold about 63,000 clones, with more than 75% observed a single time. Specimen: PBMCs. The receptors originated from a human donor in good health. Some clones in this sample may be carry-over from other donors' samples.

The DNA of the CDR3 is TGTGCCAGCAGCTCCGGACTAGCGGCTGAGCAGTTCTTC. Translating gives CASSSGLAAEQFF. V usage is TRBV7-9 and J usage is TRBJ2-1; TRBD2 agrees at 10 bases. Trimming cost V 4 bases and J 9 bases; bases outside gene matches: 3. From germline, CDR1 is SEHNR and CDR2 FQNEAQ (reference sequence). There are 13 residues in the CDR3.

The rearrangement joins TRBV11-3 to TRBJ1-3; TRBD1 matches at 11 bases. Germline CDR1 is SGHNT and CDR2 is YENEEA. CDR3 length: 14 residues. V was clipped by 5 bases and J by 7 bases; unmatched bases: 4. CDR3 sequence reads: CASSPGQGANTIYF. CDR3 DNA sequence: TGTGCCAGCAGCCCCGGACAGGGGGCGAACACCATATATTTT.

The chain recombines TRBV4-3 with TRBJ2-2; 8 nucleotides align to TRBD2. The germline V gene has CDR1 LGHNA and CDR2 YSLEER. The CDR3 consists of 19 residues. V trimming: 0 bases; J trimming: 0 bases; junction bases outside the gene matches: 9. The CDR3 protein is CASSQDGAGGPANTGELFF. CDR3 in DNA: TGCGCCAGCAGCCAAGACGGGGCGGGAGGCCCCGCGAACACCGGGGAGCTGTTTTTT.

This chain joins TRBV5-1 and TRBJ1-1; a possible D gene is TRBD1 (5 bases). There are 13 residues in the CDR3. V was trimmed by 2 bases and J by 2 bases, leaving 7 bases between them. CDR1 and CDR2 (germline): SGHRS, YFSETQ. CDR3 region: CASSFDRNTEAFF. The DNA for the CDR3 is TGCGCCAGCAGCTTCGACAGAAACACTGAAGCTTTCTTT.

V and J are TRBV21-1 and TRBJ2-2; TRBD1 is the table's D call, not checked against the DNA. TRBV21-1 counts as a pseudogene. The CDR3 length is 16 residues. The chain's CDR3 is CASSHRGRGLPGELFF. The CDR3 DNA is TGTGCCAGCAGCCATCGGGGCAGGGGGCTTCCCGGGGAGCTGTTTTTT.

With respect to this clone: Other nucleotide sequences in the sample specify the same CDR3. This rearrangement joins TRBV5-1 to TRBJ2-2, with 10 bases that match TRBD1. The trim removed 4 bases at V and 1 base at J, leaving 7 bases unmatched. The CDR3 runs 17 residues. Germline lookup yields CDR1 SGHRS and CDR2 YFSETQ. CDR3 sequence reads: CASSQKRTGGNTGELFF. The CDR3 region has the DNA TGCGCCAGCAGCCAAAAACGGACAGGGGGGAACACCGGGGAGCTGTTTTTT. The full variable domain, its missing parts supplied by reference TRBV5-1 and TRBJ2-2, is KAGVTQTPRYLIKTRGQQVTLSCSPISGHRSVSWYQQTPGQGLQFLFEYFSETQRNKGNFPGRFSGRQFSNSRSEMNVSTLELGDSALYLCASSQKRTGGNTGELFFGEGSRLTVL.

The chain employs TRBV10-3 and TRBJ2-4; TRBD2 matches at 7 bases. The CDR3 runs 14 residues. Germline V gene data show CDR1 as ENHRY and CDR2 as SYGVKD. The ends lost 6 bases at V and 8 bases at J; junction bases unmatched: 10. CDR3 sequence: CAISPGRGGDIQYF. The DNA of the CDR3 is TGTGCCATCAGCCCGGGACGGGGAGGGGACATTCAGTACTTC.

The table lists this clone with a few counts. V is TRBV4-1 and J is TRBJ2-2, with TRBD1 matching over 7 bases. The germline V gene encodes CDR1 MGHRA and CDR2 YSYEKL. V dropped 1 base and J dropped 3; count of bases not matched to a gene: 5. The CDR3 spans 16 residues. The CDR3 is CASSQGPQGYTGELFF. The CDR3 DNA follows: TGCGCCAGCAGCCAAGGGCCACAGGGGTACACCGGGGAGCTGTTTTTT.

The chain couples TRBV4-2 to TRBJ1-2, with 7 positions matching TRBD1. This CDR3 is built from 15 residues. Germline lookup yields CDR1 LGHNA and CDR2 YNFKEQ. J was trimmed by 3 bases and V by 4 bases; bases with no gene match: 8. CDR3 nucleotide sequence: TGTGCCAGCAGCCTCCTAGAGACAGGGTACTATGGCTACACCTTC. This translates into CASSLLETGYYGYTF.

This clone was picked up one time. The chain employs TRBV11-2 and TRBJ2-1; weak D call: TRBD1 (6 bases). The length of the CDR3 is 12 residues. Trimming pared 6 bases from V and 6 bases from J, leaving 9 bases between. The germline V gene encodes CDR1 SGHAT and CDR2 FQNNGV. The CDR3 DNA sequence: TGTGCCAGCAGAGGGGGTATCAATGAGCAGTTCTTC. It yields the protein CASRGGINEQFF.

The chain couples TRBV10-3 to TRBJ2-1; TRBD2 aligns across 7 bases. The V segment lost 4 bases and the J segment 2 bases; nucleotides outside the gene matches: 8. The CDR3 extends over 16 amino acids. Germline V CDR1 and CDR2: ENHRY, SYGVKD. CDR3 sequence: CAISGGGRRAYNEQFF. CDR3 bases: TGTGCCATCAGTGGAGGCGGGAGAAGGGCCTACAATGAGCAGTTCTTC.

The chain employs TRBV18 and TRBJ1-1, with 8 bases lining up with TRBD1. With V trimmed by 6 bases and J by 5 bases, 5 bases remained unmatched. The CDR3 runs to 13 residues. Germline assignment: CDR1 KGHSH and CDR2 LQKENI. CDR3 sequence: CASSTGEGTEAFF. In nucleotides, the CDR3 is TGTGCCAGCTCGACAGGGGAGGGTACTGAAGCTTTCTTT.

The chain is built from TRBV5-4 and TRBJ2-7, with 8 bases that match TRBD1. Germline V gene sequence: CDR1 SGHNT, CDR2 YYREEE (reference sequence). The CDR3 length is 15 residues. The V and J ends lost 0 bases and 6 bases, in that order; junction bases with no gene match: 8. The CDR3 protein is CASSLGTGTFGEQYF. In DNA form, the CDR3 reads TGTGCCAGCAGCTTGGGGACAGGGACCTTCGGCGAGCAGTACTTC.

CDR3 region: CASISGRWAGDTIYF. The CDR3 DNA reads as TGTGCCAGCATTTCCGGTCGCTGGGCGGGCGACACCATATATTTT. The V and J genes are TRBV2 and TRBJ1-3; D gene unclear. Germline CDR1 is SNHLY and CDR2 is FYNNEI. Trimming took off 7 bases at V and 8 bases at J, with 21 bases between the two ends. The length of the CDR3 is 15 residues.